This entry concerns a single T cell receptor (beta chain). Its antigen is unknown. These data are taken from a study of cytomegalovirus exposure and HLA in healthy donors. Findings and caveats of the study: It was confirmed in vitro that a few of the CMV-associated chains were specific for CMV antigens. Despite most TCR sequences being rare, some public TCRs occurred in many donors. In a later analysis, first-cohort TCR clusters were found to tend to co-occur in the 130 or so validation repertoires.

V lost 10 bases, J lost 4 bases, and 23 bases lay in between. This CDR3 has 15 amino acids. Germline V gene data show CDR1 as MNHEY and CDR2 as SVGAGI. Clones were read by immunoSEQ multiplex PCR, and TCRdb kept only the in-frame ones, dropping some. Here the sample spans 250,000 to 350,000 clones, 85% to 90% being singletons. The rearrangement uses TRBV6-5 and TRBJ2-7, with D perhaps TRBD2 (6 bases). The receptor comes from a woman between 18 and 30 years old in good health and CMV-seronegative. Sequencing was done on a sample of PBMCs. CDR3 residues: CATSQDRGLIYEQYF. The CDR3 region has the DNA TGTGCCACCTCACAAGACCGGGGACTCATATACGAGCAGTACTTC.